This T cell receptor beta chain derives from a study of blood T cell repertoires in COVID-19. The repertoire was sequenced with immunoSEQ multiplex PCR; TCRdb's copy has only in-frame clones and lacks some. The sample carries roughly 86,000 clones, around 84% recorded once. Per germline, CDR1 LNHDA and CDR2 SQIVND (reference sequence). The CDR3 is 15 amino acids. The V gene end was trimmed by 5 bases and the J gene end by 2 bases; junction bases not matched to a gene: 7. The rearrangement links TRBV19 to TRBJ1-1; 8 nucleotides align to TRBD1. The sequence was collected from a man aged 35 to 55 with acute or convalescent COVID-19. Sample: peripheral blood. CDR3 region: CASSPWTGLNTEAFF. The DNA for the CDR3 is TGTGCCAGTAGTCCCTGGACAGGGCTTAACACTGAAGCTTTCTTT. Combining the CDR3 with reference TRBV19 and TRBJ1-1 gives the whole variable domain DGGITQSPKYLFRKEGQNVTLSCEQNLNHDAMYWYRQDPGQGLRLIYYSQIVNDFQKGDIAEGYSVSREKKESFPLTVTSAQKNPTAFYLCASSPWTGLNTEAFFGQGTRLTVV.